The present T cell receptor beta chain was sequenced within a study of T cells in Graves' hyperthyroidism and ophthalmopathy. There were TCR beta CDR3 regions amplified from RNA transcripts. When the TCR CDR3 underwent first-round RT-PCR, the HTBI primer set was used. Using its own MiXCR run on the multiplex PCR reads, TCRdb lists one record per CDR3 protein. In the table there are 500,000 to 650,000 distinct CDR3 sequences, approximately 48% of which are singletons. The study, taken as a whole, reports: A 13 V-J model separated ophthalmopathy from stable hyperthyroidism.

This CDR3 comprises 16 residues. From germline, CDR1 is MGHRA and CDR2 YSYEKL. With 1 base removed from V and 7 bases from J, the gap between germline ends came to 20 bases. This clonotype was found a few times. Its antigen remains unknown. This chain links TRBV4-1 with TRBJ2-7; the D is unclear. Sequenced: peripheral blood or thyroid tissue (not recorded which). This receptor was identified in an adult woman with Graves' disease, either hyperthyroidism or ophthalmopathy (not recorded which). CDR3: CASSQVDLVRFGEQYF. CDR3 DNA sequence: TGCGCCAGCAGCCAAGTGGACCTTGTCCGGTTTGGAGAGCAGTACTTC.